A single sample is the source of the 23 T cell receptor beta chains below, sequenced in a study of T cell responses to AZD1222 COVID-19 vaccine. Generated by immunoSEQ multiplex PCR, the TCRdb table keeps only in-frame clones and is missing some. The sample yields 70,000 to 95,000 clones, approximately 87% seen once. Sequencing was performed on peripheral blood, taken on day 0 of MenACWY control vaccination. Source of these receptors: an adult in good health.

The chain carries TRBV5-5 and TRBJ1-3; 7 bases line up with TRBD1. This CDR3 comprises 16 residues. CDR1 is SGHKS, CDR2 YYEKEE, per germline (reference sequence). Trimming cost V 2 bases and J 3 bases; bases outside gene matches: 8. CDR3 bases: TGTGCCAGCAGCTTTTCAGGAGGGGGCTATGGAAACACCATATATTTT. It encodes CASSFSGGGYGNTIYF.

V is TRBV6-5 and J is TRBJ1-2, with D perhaps matching TRBD1 (5 bases). The V end lost 0 bases, the J end lost 4 bases, and 6 bases lay between the germline ends. Germline V lookup: CDR1 MNHEY, CDR2 SVGAGI. This CDR3 is 13 amino acids long. CDR3: CASSYSQGYGYTF. In DNA form, the CDR3 reads TGTGCCAGCAGTTACTCTCAGGGCTATGGCTACACCTTC.

This clone was seen only once. The V and J genes are TRBV12-3 or TRBV12-4 and TRBJ1-2; D gene uncertain. The length of the CDR3 is 13 residues. The ends were cut back, 4 bases at V and 8 bases at J, with 14 bases in the middle. The CDR3 region is CASSSPGKVGYTF. CDR3 nucleotides: TGTGCCAGCAGTTCACCCGGGAAAGTGGGCTACACCTTC.

The rearrangement joins TRBV28 to TRBJ2-7; D unresolved. In germline, CDR1 is MDHEN, CDR2 SYDVKM. Trimming pared 6 bases from V and 2 bases from J, leaving 8 bases between. This CDR3 has 12 amino acids. The CDR3 spells CASSIAAYEQYF. The CDR3 coding sequence is TGTGCCAGCAGCATCGCAGCCTACGAGCAGTACTTC.

The J gene is TRBJ2-1, the V gene TRBV11-2; 11 bases match TRBD2. J gave up 10 bases and V 5 bases, and 10 bases lay outside the gene matches. Germline V gene sequence: CDR1 SGHAT, CDR2 FQNNGV. The CDR3 has 15 residues. CDR3 sequence reads: CASSRGTSGPLEQFF. In nucleotides, the CDR3 is TGTGCCAGCAGCCGGGGGACTAGCGGTCCCTTAGAGCAGTTCTTC.

This chain uses TRBV5-4 with TRBJ1-6; D is unclear. Germline values: CDR1 SGHNT, CDR2 YYREEE (reference sequence). This CDR3 has 16 residues. V lost 0 bases and J lost 8, with 15 bases in between. The CDR3 DNA sequence: TGTGCCAGCAGCTTGGTCGGAGGCAGGAGGGATTCACCCCTCCACTTT. This codes for CASSLVGGRRDSPLHF.

This rearrangement joins TRBV7-9 to TRBJ1-2; D perhaps matches TRBD1 (6 bases). Trimming took 1 base from V and 4 from J, leaving 25 bases between them. Germline values: CDR1 SEHNR, CDR2 FQNEAQ (reference sequence). The CDR3 contains 19 residues. CDR3 region: CASSLEIGLEGGLGYGYTF. In DNA form, the CDR3 reads TGTGCCAGCAGCTTAGAAATAGGGTTGGAGGGGGGCCTTGGCTATGGCTACACCTTC. The full variable domain, completed using reference TRBV7-9 and TRBJ1-2, is DTGVSQNPRHKITKRGQNVTFRCDPISEHNRLYWYRQTLGQGPEFLTYFQNEAQLEKSRLLSDRFSAERPKGSFSTLEIQRTEQGDSAMYLCASSLEIGLEGGLGYGYTFGSGTRLTVV.

The chain couples TRBV12-3 or TRBV12-4 to TRBJ2-6; no definite D call. The CDR3 is 13 residues long. Trimming cost V 8 bases and J 3 bases, with 8 bases left between them. The CDR3 DNA sequence: TGTGCCAGCGCGATAAGTGGGGCCAACGTCCTGACTTTC. Its protein is CASAISGANVLTF.

This chain links TRBV10-3 with TRBJ2-7; 8 bases line up with TRBD1. The CDR3 contains 20 residues. J gave up 4 bases and V 0 bases, and 20 bases lay outside the gene matches. Germline CDR1 reads ENHRY; CDR2 reads SYGVKD. The CDR3 nucleotides are TGTGCCATCAGTGAGTCGATTTTTTACCAGGGGGCGCCTTGGAGGTACGAGCAGTACTTC. Amino acid sequence: CAISESIFYQGAPWRYEQYF.

V is TRBV28 and J is TRBJ1-2, with a weak D call TRBD1 (5 bases). The V and J ends lost 6 bases and 4 bases respectively, with 12 bases between them. CDR3 length equals 13 residues. CDR1 and CDR2 (germline): MDHEN, SYDVKM. The CDR3 DNA reads as TGTGCCAGCAGCCCCACGACAGTCTATGGCTACACCTTC. Amino acids: CASSPTTVYGYTF.

The chain combines TRBV11-2 with TRBJ2-3; D gene uncertain. Germline V lookup: CDR1 SGHAT, CDR2 FQNNGV. The germline V and J ends were trimmed by 4 bases and 5 bases, with 7 bases remaining between them. The length of the CDR3 is 12 residues. CDR3 in amino acids: CASSYSRDTQYF. In DNA, the CDR3 is TGTGCCAGCAGCTATAGTAGAGATACGCAGTATTTT. Variable domain in full (rest from reference TRBV11-2 and TRBJ2-3): EAGVAQSPRYKIIEKRQSVAFWCNPISGHATLYWYQQILGQGPKLLIQFQNNGVVDDSQLPKDRFSAERLKGVDSTLKIQPAKLEDSAVYLCASSYSRDTQYFGPGTRLTVL.

This chain joins TRBV30 and TRBJ1-1, with TRBD1 matching 7 bases. This CDR3 has 13 amino acids. The trim removed 2 bases at V and 3 bases at J, leaving 3 bases unmatched. Germline loops: CDR1 GTSNPN, CDR2 SVGIG (reference sequence). The DNA for the CDR3 is TGTGCCTGGAGTAGACAGGGCGACACTGAAGCTTTCTTT. Encoded protein: CAWSRQGDTEAFF.

The chain has TRBV10-3 and TRBJ2-1, with TRBD1 matching 7 bases. Germline V gene data show CDR1 as ENHRY and CDR2 as SYGVKD. With 6 bases clipped from V and 4 bases from J, the junction kept 9 bases outside the gene matches. CDR3 length: 15 amino acids. The CDR3 DNA follows: TGTGCCATCAGCCAGGGGGATACGGGATACAATGAGCAGTTCTTC. This sequence encodes CAISQGDTGYNEQFF.

The V gene is TRBV4-1, the J gene TRBJ1-5; no reliable D call. CDR1 MGHRA and CDR2 YSYEKL come from the germline V gene. This CDR3 has 14 amino acids. V lost 2 bases and J lost 7, with 12 bases in between. CDR3 bases: TGCGCCAGCAGCCAATTTTCCTCTCGGCAGCCCCAGCATTTT. This sequence encodes CASSQFSSRQPQHF.

This chain links TRBV7-2 with TRBJ2-2; 8 positions match TRBD1. The V gene end was trimmed by 1 base and the J gene end by 4 bases; junction bases not matched to a gene: 8. Germline CDR1 reads SGHTA; CDR2 reads FQGNSA. The CDR3 totals 17 residues. The CDR3 nucleotides are TGTGCCAGCAGCTTAGTTAGTTGGGGACAGGTCACCGGGGAGCTGTTTTTT. Protein product: CASSLVSWGQVTGELFF.

V usage is TRBV28 and J usage is TRBJ1-1, with 8 bases that match TRBD1. The CDR3 loop spans 17 amino acids. V was pared by 3 bases and J by 1 base, with 10 bases of the junction left unmatched. From germline, CDR1 is MDHEN and CDR2 SYDVKM. The CDR3 loop reads CASSFDRGINRNTEAFF. The CDR3 nucleotides are TGTGCCAGCAGTTTCGACAGGGGAATTAACAGGAACACTGAAGCTTTCTTT.

V usage is TRBV7-3 and J usage is TRBJ2-1; D remains ambiguous. Trimming pared 0 bases from V and 12 bases from J, leaving 6 bases between. This CDR3 comprises 11 residues. Germline V gene sequence: CDR1 SGHTA, CDR2 FQGTGA. The CDR3 DNA reads TGTGCCAGCAGCTTAACTGGTGGGCAGTTCTTC. Translation gives CASSLTGGQFF.

CDR3 nucleotides: TGTGCCAGCAGCTCATCGGGGGTCTATGGCTACACCTTC. This sequence encodes CASSSSGVYGYTF. This chain connects TRBV7-9 to TRBJ1-2; TRBD1 might be the D (5 bases). Germline V gene lookup returns CDR1 SEHNR and CDR2 FQNEAQ (reference sequence). The V gene lost 4 bases and the J gene lost 4 bases, with 10 bases spanning the gap. The CDR3 is 13 residues long.

The V gene is TRBV28, the J gene TRBJ2-3; maybe TRBD1 (6 bases). Germline assignment: CDR1 MDHEN and CDR2 SYDVKM. V lost 6 bases to trimming and J lost 2 bases, with 18 bases between them. The CDR3 has 16 amino acids. CDR3 coding DNA: TGTGCCAGCAGCACTCGCCGGGACACCACCACAGATACGCAGTATTTT. This encodes CASSTRRDTTTDTQYF.

The chain recombines TRBV5-4 with TRBJ2-7, with a tentative D call TRBD1 (6 bases). The CDR3 sequence is 12 residues long. The V gene's germline CDR1 is SGHNT and CDR2 YYREEE (reference sequence). The ends were cut back, 6 bases at V and 7 bases at J, with 14 bases in the middle. The DNA for the CDR3 is TGTGCCAGCACCCAACCGGGACAAGAGCAGTACTTC. It specifies CASTQPGQEQYF.

This chain joins TRBV11-3 and TRBJ2-7, with a possible D match to TRBD2 (6 bases). Trimming took off 4 bases at V and 4 bases at J, with 23 bases between the two ends. Per the germline V gene, CDR1 is SGHNT and CDR2 is YENEEA. The CDR3 sequence is 17 residues long. The CDR3 here is CASSSPSAQGLSYEQYF. The CDR3 DNA reads as TGTGCCAGCAGCTCACCCTCGGCCCAGGGACTGTCATACGAGCAGTACTTC.

In its sample, this clone was seen a few times. The chain joins TRBV25-1 to TRBJ2-7; TRBD2 aligns across 7 bases. The CDR3 spans 17 residues. With 4 bases clipped from V and 0 bases from J, the junction kept 12 bases outside the gene matches. Looked up from germline, CDR1 is MGHDK and CDR2 is SYGVNS. The CDR3 sequence is CASSGRLGEGSSYEQYF. CDR3 DNA: TGTGCCAGCAGTGGCCGCCTCGGGGAGGGGAGCTCCTACGAGCAGTACTTC.

The chain carries TRBV5-1 and TRBJ1-6; D is unresolved. Germline CDR1 reads SGHRS; CDR2 reads YFSETQ. The germline V and J ends were trimmed by 0 bases and 7 bases, with 11 bases remaining between them. The CDR3 totals 15 residues. DNA of the CDR3: TGCGCCAGCAGCTTGGTGGCGGTTCTGAATTCACCCCTCCACTTT. Translated, it gives CASSLVAVLNSPLHF.